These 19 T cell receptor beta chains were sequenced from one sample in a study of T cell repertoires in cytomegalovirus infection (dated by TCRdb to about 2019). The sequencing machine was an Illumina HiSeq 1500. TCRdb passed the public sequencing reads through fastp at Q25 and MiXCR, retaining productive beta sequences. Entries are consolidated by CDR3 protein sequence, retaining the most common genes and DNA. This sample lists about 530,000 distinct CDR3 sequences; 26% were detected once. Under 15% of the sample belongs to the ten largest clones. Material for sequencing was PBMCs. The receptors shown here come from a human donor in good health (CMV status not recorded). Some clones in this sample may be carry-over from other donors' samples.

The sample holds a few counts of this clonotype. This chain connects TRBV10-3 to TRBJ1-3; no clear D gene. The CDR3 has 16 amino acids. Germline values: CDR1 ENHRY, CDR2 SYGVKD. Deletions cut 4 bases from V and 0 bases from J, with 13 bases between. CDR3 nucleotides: TGTGCCATCAGTGCTCTCCCCGGCCCCTCTGGAAACACCATATATTTT. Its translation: CAISALPGPSGNTIYF.

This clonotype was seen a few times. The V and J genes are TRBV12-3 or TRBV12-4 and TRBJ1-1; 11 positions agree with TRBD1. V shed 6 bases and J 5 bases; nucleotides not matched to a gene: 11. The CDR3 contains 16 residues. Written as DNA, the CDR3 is TGTGCCAGCAGGCGGGGGGACAGGGGGTCGGTGACTGAAGCTTTCTTT. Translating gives CASRRGDRGSVTEAFF.

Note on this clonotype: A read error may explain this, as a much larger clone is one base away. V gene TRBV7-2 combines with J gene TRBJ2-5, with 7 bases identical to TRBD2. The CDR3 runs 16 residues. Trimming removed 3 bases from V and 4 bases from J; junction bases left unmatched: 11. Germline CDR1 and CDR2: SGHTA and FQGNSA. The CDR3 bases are TGTGCCAGCAGCTTTAATCGGGCGGGAGCGGTAGAGACCCAGTACTTC. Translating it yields CASSFNRAGAVETQYF.

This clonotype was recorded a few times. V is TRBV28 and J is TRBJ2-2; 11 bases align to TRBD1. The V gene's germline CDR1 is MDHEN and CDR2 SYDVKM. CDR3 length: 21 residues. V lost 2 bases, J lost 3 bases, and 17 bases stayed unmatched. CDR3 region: CASSLSFGAPGGQGDTGELFF. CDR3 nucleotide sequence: TGTGCCAGCAGTTTAAGTTTTGGGGCCCCCGGGGGACAGGGGGACACCGGGGAGCTGTTTTTT.

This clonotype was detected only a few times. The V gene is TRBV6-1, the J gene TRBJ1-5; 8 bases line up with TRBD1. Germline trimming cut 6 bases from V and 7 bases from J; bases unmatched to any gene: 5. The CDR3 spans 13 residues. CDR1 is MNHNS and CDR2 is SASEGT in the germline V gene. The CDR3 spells CASRTGAGQPQHF. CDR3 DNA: TGTGCCAGCAGGACAGGGGCAGGGCAGCCCCAGCATTTT.

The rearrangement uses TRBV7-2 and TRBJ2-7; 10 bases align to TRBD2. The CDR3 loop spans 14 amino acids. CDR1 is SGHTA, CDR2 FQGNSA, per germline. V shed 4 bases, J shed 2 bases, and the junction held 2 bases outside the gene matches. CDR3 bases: TGTGCCAGCAGCTGGACTAGCGGAACCTACGAGCAGTACTTC. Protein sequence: CASSWTSGTYEQYF.

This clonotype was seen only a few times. The DNA for the CDR3 is TGTGCCAGCAGTACACGGGCGGGACGCACAGATACGCAGTATTTT. Its protein product is CASSTRAGRTDTQYF. This sequence joins TRBV6-5 and TRBJ2-3, with a weak D call TRBD2 (6 bases). The V gene's germline CDR1 is MNHEY and CDR2 SVGAGI. The CDR3 runs 15 residues. V was clipped by 5 bases and J by 1 base, with 13 bases between them.

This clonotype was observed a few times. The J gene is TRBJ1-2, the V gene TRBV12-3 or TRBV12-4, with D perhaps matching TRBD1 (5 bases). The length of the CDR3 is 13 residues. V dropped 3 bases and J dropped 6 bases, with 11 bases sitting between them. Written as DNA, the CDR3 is TGTGCCAGCAGTTTCCCGGCAGGGAATGGCTACACCTTC. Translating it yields CASSFPAGNGYTF.

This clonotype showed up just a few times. CDR3 region: CASSLIGVDEQFF. In DNA form, the CDR3 reads TGTGCCAGCAGCTTAATAGGGGTAGATGAGCAGTTCTTC. The chain employs TRBV7-3 and TRBJ2-1; a possible D gene is TRBD1 (5 bases). Germline V gene sequence: CDR1 SGHTA, CDR2 FQGTGA. V gave up 1 base and J gave up 8 bases, with 9 bases separating them. The CDR3 has 13 amino acids.

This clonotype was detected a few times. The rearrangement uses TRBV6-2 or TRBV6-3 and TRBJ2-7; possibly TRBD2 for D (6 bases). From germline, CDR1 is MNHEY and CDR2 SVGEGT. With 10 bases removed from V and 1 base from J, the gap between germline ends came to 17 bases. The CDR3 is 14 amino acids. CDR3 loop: CAINSSGGSYEQYF. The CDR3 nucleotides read TGTGCCATCAACTCGAGCGGAGGGTCCTACGAGCAGTACTTC.

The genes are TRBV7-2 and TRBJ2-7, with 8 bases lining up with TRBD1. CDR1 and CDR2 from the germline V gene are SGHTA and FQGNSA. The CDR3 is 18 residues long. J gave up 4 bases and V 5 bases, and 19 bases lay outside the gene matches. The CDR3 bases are TGTGCCAGCAGCGAAGGACAGGGATCGTGGGGCCCTCGATACGAGCAGTACTTC. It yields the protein CASSEGQGSWGPRYEQYF.

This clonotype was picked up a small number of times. CDR3 sequence (DNA): TGTGCCACAGAGACAGTCTTACCGTCTGGTGAAGCTTTCTTT. It translates to CATETVLPSGEAFF. The chain is built from TRBV28 and TRBJ1-1, with D possibly matching TRBD1 (5 bases). The V end lost 10 bases, the J end lost 7 bases, and 22 bases lay between the germline ends. Germline V CDR1 and CDR2: MDHEN, SYDVKM. The CDR3 runs to 14 residues.

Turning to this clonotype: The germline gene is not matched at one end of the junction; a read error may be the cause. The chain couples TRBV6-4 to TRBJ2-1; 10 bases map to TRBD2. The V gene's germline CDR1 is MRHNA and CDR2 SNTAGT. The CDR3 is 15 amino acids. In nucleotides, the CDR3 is TGTGCCAGCAGTGAAGCGGGAGCGGGAGGGGATGAGCAGTTATTC. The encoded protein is CASSEAGAGGDEQLF.

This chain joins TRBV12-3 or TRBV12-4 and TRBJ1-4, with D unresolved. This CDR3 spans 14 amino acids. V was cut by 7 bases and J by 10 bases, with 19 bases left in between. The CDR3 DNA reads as TGTGCCAGCAAAGAGTTGGACCGTGCCGGAAAACTGTTTTTT. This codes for CASKELDRAGKLFF.

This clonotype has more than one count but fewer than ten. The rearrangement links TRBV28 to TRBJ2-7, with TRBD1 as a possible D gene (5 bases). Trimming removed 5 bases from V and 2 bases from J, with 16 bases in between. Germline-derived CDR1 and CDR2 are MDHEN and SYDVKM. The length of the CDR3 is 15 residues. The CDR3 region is CASSQIRQSPYEQYF. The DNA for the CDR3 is TGTGCCAGCAGTCAAATACGACAGTCACCCTACGAGCAGTACTTC.

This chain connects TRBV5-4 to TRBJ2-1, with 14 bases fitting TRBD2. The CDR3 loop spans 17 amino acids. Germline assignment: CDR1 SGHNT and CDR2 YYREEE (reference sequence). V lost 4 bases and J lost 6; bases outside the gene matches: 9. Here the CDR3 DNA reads TGTGCCAGCAGCCCTGGACTAGCGGGAGGTTCGGGCAATGAGCAGTTCTTC. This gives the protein CASSPGLAGGSGNEQFF.

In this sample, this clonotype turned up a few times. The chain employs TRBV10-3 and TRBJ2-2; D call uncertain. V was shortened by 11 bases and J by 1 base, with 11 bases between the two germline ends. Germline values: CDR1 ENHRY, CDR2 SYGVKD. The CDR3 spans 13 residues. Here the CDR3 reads CAVRGGNTGELFF. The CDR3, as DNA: TGTGCCGTGCGAGGTGGGAACACCGGGGAGCTGTTTTTT.

The CDR3: CASSPPRATLRETQYF. The CDR3 region has the DNA TGTGCCAGCAGCCCCCCCCGGGCCACCCTCCGGGAGACCCAGTACTTC. The chain links TRBV7-1 to TRBJ2-5; unclear D gene. TRBV7-1 is flagged as an ORF with uncertain function. Deletions cut 5 bases from V and 5 bases from J, with 21 bases between. CDR3 length: 16 residues.

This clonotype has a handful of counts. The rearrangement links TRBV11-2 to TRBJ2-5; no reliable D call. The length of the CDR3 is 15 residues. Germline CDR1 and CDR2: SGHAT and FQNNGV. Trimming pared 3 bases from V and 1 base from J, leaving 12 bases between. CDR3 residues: CASSFDGRPQETQYF. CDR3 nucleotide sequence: TGTGCCAGCAGCTTTGACGGCAGGCCCCAAGAGACCCAGTACTTC.